Listed below are T cell receptor beta chains from one sample, sequenced in a study of cytomegalovirus exposure and HLA in healthy donors. Assay used: immunoSEQ multiplex PCR; TCRdb lists only in-frame clones, some missing. The sample comprises about 140,000 clones, roughly 80% of which are singletons, and 2.5% to 4% rests with the top ten. Sequences were obtained from PBMCs. The receptors shown here come from a middle-aged man in good health and CMV-seronegative. CDR3s include the opening cysteine and the closing phenylalanine or tryptophan. Each record gives: V gene, clone size, D gene, J gene, CDR3 DNA, CDR3 protein. The D gene is left open where the match is weak. Clone size, where shown, is once, few, many, or a class for clones that have expanded.

v_call: TRBV11-3
clone_size: NA
d_call: NA
j_call: TRBJ2-7
cdr3_nt: TGTGCCAGCCCTGCACTAATGCCTCTCGGGTGTGAGCAGTACTTC
cdr3_aa: CASPALMPLGCEQYF

v_call: TRBV2
clone_size: NA
d_call: TRBD1
j_call: TRBJ1-2
cdr3_nt: TGTGCCAGCAGTGAAGGGGGGACAGGACTTTTGAACTATGGCTACACCTTC
cdr3_aa: CASSEGGTGLLNYGYTF

v_call: TRBV5-8
clone_size: few
d_call: NA
j_call: TRBJ2-3
cdr3_nt: TGTGCCAGCAGCCCCGTAATTTATACGGCAGATACGCAGTATTTT
cdr3_aa: CASSPVIYTADTQYF

v_call: TRBV30
clone_size: NA
d_call: NA
j_call: TRBJ2-1
cdr3_nt: TGTGCCTGGAGTTGGAGGAGGGATGAGCAGTTCTTC
cdr3_aa: CAWSWRRDEQFF

v_call: TRBV5-4
clone_size: NA
d_call: NA
j_call: TRBJ2-1
cdr3_nt: TGTGCCAGCAGCTCGCCCCGGAGCGGAGACAATGAGCAGTTCTTC
cdr3_aa: CASSSPRSGDNEQFF

v_call: TRBV6-5
clone_size: NA
d_call: NA
j_call: TRBJ1-3
cdr3_nt: TGTGCCAGCACCGACAGAGAAGGTCGTCCCATATATTTT
cdr3_aa: CASTDREGRPIYF

v_call: TRBV19
clone_size: once
d_call: NA
j_call: TRBJ1-1
cdr3_nt: TGTGCCAGTAGTATCGGAGGGTTCACTGAAGCTTTCTTT
cdr3_aa: CASSIGGFTEAFF

v_call: TRBV5-1
clone_size: NA
d_call: TRBD1
j_call: TRBJ2-7
cdr3_nt: TGCGCCAGCAAACAAAACATCGGACAGGGATACTACGAGCAGTACTTC
cdr3_aa: CASKQNIGQGYYEQYF

v_call: TRBV10-3
clone_size: NA
d_call: TRBD1
j_call: TRBJ2-2
cdr3_nt: TGTGCCATCATGGGACAGGGGTACACCGGGGAGCTGTTTTTT
cdr3_aa: CAIMGQGYTGELFF

v_call: TRBV4-3
clone_size: NA
d_call: NA
j_call: TRBJ2-2
cdr3_nt: TGCGCCAGCAGCCAAGAAGGAGGGTTGAACACCGGGGAGTTGTTTTTT
cdr3_aa: CASSQEGGLNTGELFF

v_call: TRBV2
clone_size: NA
d_call: TRBD1
j_call: TRBJ1-2
cdr3_nt: TGTGCCAGCAGCCCCCCGGGACAGGGCCAGGGGACCTTC
cdr3_aa: CASSPPGQGQGTF

v_call: TRBV5-1
clone_size: NA
d_call: NA
j_call: TRBJ2-1
cdr3_nt: TGCGCCAGCAGCTTGGGGGCTATTTACAATGAGCAGTTCTTC
cdr3_aa: CASSLGAIYNEQFF

v_call: TRBV15
clone_size: NA
d_call: NA
j_call: TRBJ2-1
cdr3_nt: TGTGCCACCAGAAGTCCTAGCGACTCCTACAATGAGCAGTTCTTC
cdr3_aa: CATRSPSDSYNEQFF

v_call: TRBV5-5
clone_size: NA
d_call: TRBD2
j_call: TRBJ2-7
cdr3_nt: TGTGCCAGCAGCTTGGCACTAGCGCCGTACGAGCAGTACTTC
cdr3_aa: CASSLALAPYEQYF

v_call: TRBV5-1
clone_size: NA
d_call: TRBD1
j_call: TRBJ1-1
cdr3_nt: TGCGCCAGCAGCTGGGGACAGCTCGGGGACAACACTGAAGCTTTCTTT
cdr3_aa: CASSWGQLGDNTEAFF

v_call: TRBV4-3
clone_size: few
d_call: NA
j_call: TRBJ1-5
cdr3_nt: TGCGCCAGCAGCCAAGATCTACCCCCGCTGGAGGCGGGCAATCAGCCCCAGCATTTT
cdr3_aa: CASSQDLPPLEAGNQPQHF

v_call: TRBV5-8
clone_size: NA
d_call: TRBD2
j_call: TRBJ2-1
cdr3_nt: TGTGCCAGCAGCTTGGCGCTAGCGGCGCAGTTCTTC
cdr3_aa: CASSLALAAQFF

v_call: TRBV27
clone_size: NA
d_call: NA
j_call: TRBJ1-5
cdr3_nt: TGTGCCACCGCGAGGGCCGGGAACAATCAGCCCCAGCATTTT
cdr3_aa: CATARAGNNQPQHF

v_call: TRBV28
clone_size: NA
d_call: NA
j_call: TRBJ1-5
cdr3_nt: TGTGCCAGCAGTCCAGGGCTCGGGACTCCAGGACGTCAGCCCCAGCATTTT
cdr3_aa: CASSPGLGTPGRQPQHF

v_call: TRBV5-1
clone_size: NA
d_call: NA
j_call: TRBJ2-7
cdr3_nt: TGCGCCAGCACGGGCCAACCCGGGGGCGAGCAGTACTTC
cdr3_aa: CASTGQPGGEQYF

v_call: TRBV7-9
clone_size: NA
d_call: NA
j_call: TRBJ2-3
cdr3_nt: TGTGCCAGCAGCCCCCTGATGGCAGACACAGATACGCAGTATTTT
cdr3_aa: CASSPLMADTDTQYF

v_call: TRBV7-9
clone_size: once
d_call: NA
j_call: TRBJ1-1
cdr3_nt: TGTTCCAGCAGCTTAGGTTTAGCGGGAAACACTGAAGCTTTCTTT
cdr3_aa: CSSSLGLAGNTEAFF

v_call: TRBV5-1
clone_size: NA
d_call: NA
j_call: TRBJ1-1
cdr3_nt: TGCGCCAGCAGCTTGGGACGGGTGAACACTGAAGCTTTCTTT
cdr3_aa: CASSLGRVNTEAFF

v_call: TRBV9
clone_size: NA
d_call: TRBD1
j_call: TRBJ1-3
cdr3_nt: TGTGCCAGCAGCGTAACTGGACAGGGGGCGGCTGGAAACACCATATATTTT
cdr3_aa: CASSVTGQGAAGNTIYF

v_call: TRBV19
clone_size: NA
d_call: TRBD1
j_call: TRBJ2-1
cdr3_nt: TGTGCCAGTAGTCAGGGACAGGGAACCTACAATGAGCAGTTCTTC
cdr3_aa: CASSQGQGTYNEQFF

v_call: TRBV6-1
clone_size: NA
d_call: NA
j_call: TRBJ1-2
cdr3_nt: TGTGCCAGCAGTGAAACCATGAGCTATGGCTACACCTTC
cdr3_aa: CASSETMSYGYTF

v_call: TRBV5-1
clone_size: NA
d_call: NA
j_call: TRBJ1-1
cdr3_nt: TGCGCCAGCAGCTTGGTAATGGGCGTAAGCGGCGCTGAAGCTTTCTTT
cdr3_aa: CASSLVMGVSGAEAFF

v_call: TRBV27
clone_size: NA
d_call: NA
j_call: TRBJ1-5
cdr3_nt: TGTGCCAGCAGTTTTCGCGGTCCCCTGTCTCAGCCCCAGCATTTT
cdr3_aa: CASSFRGPLSQPQHF

v_call: TRBV11-3
clone_size: NA
d_call: NA
j_call: TRBJ2-3
cdr3_nt: TGTGCCAGCAGCTCAGGACAGACAGATACGCAGTATTTT
cdr3_aa: CASSSGQTDTQYF